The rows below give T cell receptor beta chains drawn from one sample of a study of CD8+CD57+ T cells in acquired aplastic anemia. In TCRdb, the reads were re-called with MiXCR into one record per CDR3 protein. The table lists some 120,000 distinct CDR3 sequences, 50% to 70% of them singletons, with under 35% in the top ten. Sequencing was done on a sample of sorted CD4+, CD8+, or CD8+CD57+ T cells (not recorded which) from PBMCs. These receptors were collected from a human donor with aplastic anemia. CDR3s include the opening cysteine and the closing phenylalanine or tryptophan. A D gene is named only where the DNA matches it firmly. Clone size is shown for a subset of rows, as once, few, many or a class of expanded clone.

CDR3aa: CATSPGSSYNEQFF
CDR3nt: TGTGCCACCAGTCCCGGGAGCTCCTACAATGAGCAGTTCTTC
j_gene: TRBJ2-1
d_gene: -
abundance: once
v_gene: TRBV24-1

CDR3aa: CASSHGQGGINEQYF
CDR3nt: TGCGCCAGCAGCCACGGACAGGGGGGAATCAACGAGCAGTACTTC
j_gene: TRBJ2-7
d_gene: TRBD1
abundance: many
v_gene: TRBV4-1

CDR3aa: CASSPSGGAGETQYF
CDR3nt: TGTGCCAGCAGCCCTAGCGGGGGGGCCGGAGAGACCCAGTACTTC
j_gene: TRBJ2-5
d_gene: TRBD2
abundance: many
v_gene: TRBV6-1

CDR3aa: CSVLPGTGGGEQYF
CDR3nt: TGCAGCGTCCTTCCCGGGACAGGGGGCGGCGAGCAGTACTTC
j_gene: TRBJ2-7
d_gene: TRBD1
abundance: -
v_gene: TRBV19

CDR3aa: CATSRTGAPDEQYF
CDR3nt: TGTGCCACCAGCAGAACGGGCGCTCCCGACGAGCAGTACTTC
j_gene: TRBJ2-7
d_gene: -
abundance: -
v_gene: TRBV15

CDR3aa: CASRPTSVSTGEQYF
CDR3nt: TGTGCCAGCAGGCCGACTAGCGTGAGTACAGGCGAGCAGTACTTC
j_gene: TRBJ2-7
d_gene: TRBD2
abundance: -
v_gene: TRBV9

CDR3aa: CAISDGGRSFSDNEQFF
CDR3nt: TGTGCCATCAGTGATGGAGGCAGATCCTTTTCGGACAATGAGCAGTTCTTC
j_gene: TRBJ2-1
d_gene: -
abundance: -
v_gene: TRBV10-3

CDR3aa: CSARSRLAGGRSINEQFF
CDR3nt: TGCAGTGCTAGATCTAGACTAGCGGGGGGGCGATCTATCAATGAGCAGTTCTTC
j_gene: TRBJ2-1
d_gene: TRBD2
abundance: few
v_gene: TRBV20-1

CDR3aa: CATSRQAEKTQYF
CDR3nt: TGTGCCACCAGCCGACAGGCGGAAAAGACGCAGTATTTT
j_gene: TRBJ2-3
d_gene: -
abundance: -
v_gene: TRBV24-1

CDR3aa: CASSAAGQGLRTQYF
CDR3nt: TGTGCCAGCAGTGCCGCCGGACAGGGATTGCGTACGCAGTATTTT
j_gene: TRBJ2-3
d_gene: TRBD1
abundance: -
v_gene: TRBV28

CDR3aa: CASSQAVAGGHTDTQYF
CDR3nt: TGCGCCAGCAGCCAAGCGGTTGCGGGAGGGCACACAGATACGCAGTATTTT
j_gene: TRBJ2-3
d_gene: TRBD2
abundance: -
v_gene: TRBV4-1

CDR3aa: CATSDFGRGEQYF
CDR3nt: TGTGCCACCAGTGATTTCGGGCGAGGCGAGCAGTACTTC
j_gene: TRBJ2-7
d_gene: -
abundance: -
v_gene: TRBV24-1

CDR3aa: CASSMTGDTEAFF
CDR3nt: TGTGCCAGTAGCATGACAGGGGACACTGAAGCTTTCTTT
j_gene: TRBJ1-1
d_gene: TRBD1
abundance: -
v_gene: TRBV19

CDR3aa: CAIRGRGNQPQHF
CDR3nt: TGTGCCATCCGAGGTAGGGGCAATCAGCCCCAGCATTTT
j_gene: TRBJ1-5
d_gene: -
abundance: -
v_gene: TRBV19

CDR3aa: CASSQGGFRGYTF
CDR3nt: TGTGCCAGCAGCCAAGGGGGTTTTCGTGGCTACACCTTC
j_gene: TRBJ1-2
d_gene: -
abundance: once
v_gene: TRBV4-2

CDR3aa: CAISVGTGPNQEAQYF
CDR3nt: TGTGCCATCAGTGTGGGGACAGGGCCGAACCAAGAGGCCCAGTACTTC
j_gene: TRBJ2-5
d_gene: TRBD1
abundance: many
v_gene: TRBV10-3

CDR3aa: CASSGWGYEQYF
CDR3nt: TGTGCCAGCAGCGGCTGGGGGTACGAGCAGTACTTC
j_gene: TRBJ2-7
d_gene: -
abundance: many
v_gene: TRBV6-1

CDR3aa: CATSDTTGTQYF
CDR3nt: TGTGCCACCAGTGATACAACAGGGACCCAGTACTTC
j_gene: TRBJ2-5
d_gene: -
abundance: few
v_gene: TRBV24-1

CDR3aa: CASSQPGYEQFF
CDR3nt: TGTGCCAGCAGCCAACCTGGTTATGAGCAGTTCTTC
j_gene: TRBJ2-1
d_gene: -
abundance: many
v_gene: TRBV12-3/TRBV12-4

CDR3aa: CASNDRGNSEQYF
CDR3nt: TGTGCCAGCAACGACAGGGGTAATTCCGAGCAGTACTTC
j_gene: TRBJ2-7
d_gene: TRBD1
abundance: -
v_gene: TRBV25-1

CDR3aa: CASSERLAGGLGTQYF
CDR3nt: TGTGCCAGCAGTGAAAGACTAGCGGGGGGTCTCGGTACGCAGTATTTT
j_gene: TRBJ2-3
d_gene: TRBD2
abundance: few
v_gene: TRBV25-1

CDR3aa: CASSYSTGTGELFF
CDR3nt: TGTGCCAGCAGTTACTCGACTGGTACCGGGGAGCTGTTTTTT
j_gene: TRBJ2-2
d_gene: -
abundance: few
v_gene: TRBV6-5

CDR3aa: CASKVGLGYNEQFF
CDR3nt: TGTGCCAGTAAAGTGGGACTAGGGTACAATGAGCAGTTCTTC
j_gene: TRBJ2-1
d_gene: TRBD2
abundance: -
v_gene: TRBV19